This T cell receptor beta chain was recorded in a study of T cell clones after liver transplantation. Sorting of unstimulated PBMCs yielded separate CD3+CD4+ and CD3+CD8+ fractions. The CDR3 spans 15 residues. The V gene end was trimmed by 8 bases and the J gene end by 0 bases; junction bases not matched to a gene: 4. Germline-derived CDR1 and CDR2 are KGHSH and LQKENI. This table comes from immunoSEQ multiplex PCR, and its TCRdb copy is limited to in-frame clones, with some not included. The table lists more than 95,000 clones, 90% of them singletons. The gene calls are TRBV18 and TRBJ2-6, with 7 bases that match TRBD1. This sequence was found in a human patient who received a liver transplant. Some T cells may be transferred from the graft donor. The source was CD4+ T cells from blood, collected 12 months after liver transplant. The CDR3 sequence: CASRDSISGANVLTF. The CDR3 nucleotides read TGTGCCAGCAGGGACAGTATCTCTGGGGCCAACGTCCTGACTTTC.